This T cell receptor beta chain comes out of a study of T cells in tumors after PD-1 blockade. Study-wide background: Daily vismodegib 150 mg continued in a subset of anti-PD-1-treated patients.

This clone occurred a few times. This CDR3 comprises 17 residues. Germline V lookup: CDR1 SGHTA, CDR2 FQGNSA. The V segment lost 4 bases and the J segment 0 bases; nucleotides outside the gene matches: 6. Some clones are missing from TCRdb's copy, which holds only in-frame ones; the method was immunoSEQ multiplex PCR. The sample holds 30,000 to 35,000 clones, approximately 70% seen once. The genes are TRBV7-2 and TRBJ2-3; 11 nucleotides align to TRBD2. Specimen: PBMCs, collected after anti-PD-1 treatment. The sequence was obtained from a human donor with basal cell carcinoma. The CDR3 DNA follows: TGTGCCAGCAGCTCCACGACTAGCGGGGTTAGCACAGATACGCAGTATTTT. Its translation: CASSSTTSGVSTDTQYF.